At least ten counts were recorded for the clone carrying this T cell receptor beta chain. The germline CDR1 and CDR2 sequences are MNHNS and SASEGT. The V gene lost 7 bases and the J gene lost 3 bases, with 24 bases spanning the gap. The CDR3 covers 17 residues. TCRdb processed the RT-PCR reads anew with MiXCR; each CDR3 protein has one entry. The repertoire holds about 160,000 distinct CDR3 sequences, 25% to 35% seen once, with 3.2% in the top ten. This specimen comes from a study of patients and donors after allogeneic stem cell transplantation. The sequenced sample was blood, either unsorted or a sorted T cell fraction (not recorded which). This receptor was obtained from a human donor who was either an allogeneic HSCT recipient or a stem cell or donor lymphocyte infusion donor (not recorded which). It is not recorded whose cells these are; they may come from a transplant donor. The chain carries TRBV6-1 and TRBJ1-2; no clear D. CDR3 nucleotides: TGTGCCAGCACCATCACAAGCAACGCGGGATCGGACTATGGCTACACCTTC. This codes for CASTITSNAGSDYGYTF.